This T cell receptor (beta chain) was sequenced for a study of tumor-infiltrating lymphocytes in primary liver carcinoma. Study-wide results and limits: Relative to blood, tumors carried a significantly larger fraction of the repertoire in their top 250 clones (p = 0.039).

This clonotype was observed a single time. The antigen remains undetermined. Alongside blood RNA obtained from unsorted whole blood, germline DNA was also extracted. Chronic HBV infection was present, with no prior treatment. The CDR3 runs to 15 residues. V lost 5 bases to trimming and J lost 2 bases, with 16 bases between them. CDR1 is SGHTA and CDR2 is FQGTGA in the germline V gene. Production of TCR beta cDNA used around 500 ng total RNA together with a constant-region primer. Slightly modified ARM-PCR with three nested multiplex PCR rounds yielded TCR beta libraries. A C-beta reverse primer was combined with TRBV1-TRBV30 forward primers in the first two PCR rounds, and each round had 10 cycles. TCRdb independently ran MiXCR on the multiplex PCR reads; one entry per CDR3 protein. The sample yields 320,000 or so distinct CDR3 sequences, 65% seen once.

This TCR came from a man aged 35-49 years with primary liver carcinoma and hepatitis B virus infection. Sequencing was done on a sample of peripheral blood. This rearrangement joins TRBV7-3 to TRBJ2-7, with D possibly matching TRBD1 (7 bases). The CDR3 sequence: CASSPGDRVPYEQYF. DNA of the CDR3: TGTGCCAGCAGCCCGGGAGACAGGGTTCCCTACGAGCAGTACTTC.